This TCR beta chain was obtained from a study of identifying expanded T cells in peripheral blood. Comments on this clone: No antigen is known for it.

TCRdb's copy holds only in-frame clones and misses some; the assay was immunoSEQ multiplex PCR. The table includes about 58,000 clones, approximately 89% detected once. The study, taken as a whole, reports: Over about two and four weeks, about 15 and 19 clones changed, versus approximately 1.2 between replicates. Two-week clone count variance significantly increased as total template count grew.

The CDR3 sequence is 13 residues long. Trimming cost V 2 bases and J 4 bases, with 8 bases left between them. The rearrangement joins TRBV6-7 to TRBJ1-2, with D unclear. TRBV6-7 is sorted into the ORF group, with uncertain function. Specimen: blood. The clonotype originates from a person between 18 and 75 years old in good health. CDR3 region: CASSYGGAYGYTF. Written as DNA, the CDR3 is TGTGCCAGCAGTTACGGAGGAGCCTATGGCTACACCTTC.